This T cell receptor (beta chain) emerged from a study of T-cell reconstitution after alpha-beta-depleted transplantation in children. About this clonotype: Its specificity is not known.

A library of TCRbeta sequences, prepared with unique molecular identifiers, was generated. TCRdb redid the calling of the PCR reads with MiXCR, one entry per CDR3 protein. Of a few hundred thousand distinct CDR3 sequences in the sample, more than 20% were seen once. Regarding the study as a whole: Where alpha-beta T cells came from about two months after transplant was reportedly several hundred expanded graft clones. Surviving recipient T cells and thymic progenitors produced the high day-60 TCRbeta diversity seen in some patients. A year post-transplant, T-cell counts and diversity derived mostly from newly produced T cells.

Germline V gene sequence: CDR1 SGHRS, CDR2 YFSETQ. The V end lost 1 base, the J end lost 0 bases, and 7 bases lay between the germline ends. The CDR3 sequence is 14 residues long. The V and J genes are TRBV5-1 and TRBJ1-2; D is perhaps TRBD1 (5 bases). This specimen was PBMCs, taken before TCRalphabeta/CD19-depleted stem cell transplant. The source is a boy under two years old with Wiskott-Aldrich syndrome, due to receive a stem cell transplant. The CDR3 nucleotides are TGCGCCAGCAGCTTGACAGGATCTAACTATGGCTACACCTTC. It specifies CASSLTGSNYGYTF.